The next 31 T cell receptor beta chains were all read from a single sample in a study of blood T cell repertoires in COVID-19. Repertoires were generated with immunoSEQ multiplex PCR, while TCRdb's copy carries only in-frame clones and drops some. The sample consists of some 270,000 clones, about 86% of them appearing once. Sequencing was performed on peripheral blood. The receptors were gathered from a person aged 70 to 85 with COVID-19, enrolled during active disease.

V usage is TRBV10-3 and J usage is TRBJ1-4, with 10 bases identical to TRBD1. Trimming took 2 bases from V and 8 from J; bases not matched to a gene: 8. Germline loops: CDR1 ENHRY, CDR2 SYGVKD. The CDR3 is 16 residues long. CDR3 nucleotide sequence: TGTGCCATCAGTGAGGGGACAGGGGTGAGAGGGGAAAAACTGTTTTTT. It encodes CAISEGTGVRGEKLFF.

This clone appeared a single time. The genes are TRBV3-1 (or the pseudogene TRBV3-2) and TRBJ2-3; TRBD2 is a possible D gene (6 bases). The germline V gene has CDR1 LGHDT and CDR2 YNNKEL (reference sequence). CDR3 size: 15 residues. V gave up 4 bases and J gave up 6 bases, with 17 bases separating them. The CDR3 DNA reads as TGTGCCAGCAGCCTGGCCCCAGGGAGGTCGGATACGCAGTATTTT. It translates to CASSLAPGRSDTQYF.

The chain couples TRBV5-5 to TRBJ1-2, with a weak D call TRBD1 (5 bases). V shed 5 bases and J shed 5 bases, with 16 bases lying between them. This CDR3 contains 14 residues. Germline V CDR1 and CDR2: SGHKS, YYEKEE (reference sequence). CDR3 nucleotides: TGTGCCAGCAGAGAAGGGGCGGAGAGGTATGGCTACACCTTC. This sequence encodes CASREGAERYGYTF.

For the CDR3, the DNA is TGTGCCACCAGCTTCCGCGGGGCGGGAGGATATACAGATACGCAGTATTTT. Residues: CATSFRGAGGYTDTQYF. The V call is TRBV15, the J call TRBJ2-3, with 8 bases lining up with TRBD2. Germline CDR1 is LNHNV and CDR2 is YYDKDF (reference sequence). This CDR3 has 17 amino acids. V dropped 5 bases and J dropped 3; count of bases not matched to a gene: 13. Full variable domain (remainder filled in from reference TRBV15 and TRBJ2-3): DAMVIQNPRYQVTQFGKPVTLSCSQTLNHNVMYWYQQKSSQAPKLLFHYYDKDFNNEADTPDNFQSRRPNTSFCFLDIRSPGLGDTAMYLCATSFRGAGGYTDTQYFGPGTRLTVL.

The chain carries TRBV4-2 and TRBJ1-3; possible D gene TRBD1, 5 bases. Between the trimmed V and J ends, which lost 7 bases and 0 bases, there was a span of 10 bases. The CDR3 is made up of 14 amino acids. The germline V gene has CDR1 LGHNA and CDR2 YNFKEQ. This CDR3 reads CASKQDLSGNTIYF. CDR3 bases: TGTGCCAGCAAACAGGATCTCTCTGGAAACACCATATATTTT.

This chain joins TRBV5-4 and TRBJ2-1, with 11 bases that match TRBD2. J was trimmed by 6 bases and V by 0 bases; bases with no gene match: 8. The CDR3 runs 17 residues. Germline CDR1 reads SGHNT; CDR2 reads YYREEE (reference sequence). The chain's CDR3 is CASSLGLAGIVGNEQFF. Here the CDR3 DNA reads TGTGCCAGCAGCTTGGGACTAGCGGGGATAGTTGGCAATGAGCAGTTCTTC.

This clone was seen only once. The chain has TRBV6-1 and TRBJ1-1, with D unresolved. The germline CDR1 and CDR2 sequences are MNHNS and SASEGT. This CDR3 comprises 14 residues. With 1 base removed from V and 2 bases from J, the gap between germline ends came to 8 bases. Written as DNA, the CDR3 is TGTGCCAGCAGTGAAGTTCCGGGTAACACTGAAGCTTTCTTT. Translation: CASSEVPGNTEAFF.

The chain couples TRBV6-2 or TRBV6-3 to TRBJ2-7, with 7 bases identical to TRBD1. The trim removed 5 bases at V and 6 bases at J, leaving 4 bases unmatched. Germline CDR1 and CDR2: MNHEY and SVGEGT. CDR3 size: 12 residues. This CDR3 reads CASSRQGAEQYF. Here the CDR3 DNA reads TGTGCCAGCAGTAGACAGGGTGCCGAGCAGTACTTC.

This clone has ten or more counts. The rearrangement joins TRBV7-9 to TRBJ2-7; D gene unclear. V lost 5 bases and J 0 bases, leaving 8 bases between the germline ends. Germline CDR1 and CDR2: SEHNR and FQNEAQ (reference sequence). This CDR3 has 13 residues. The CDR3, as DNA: TGTGCCAGCAGCCCCCTTATCTCCTACGAGCAGTACTTC. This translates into CASSPLISYEQYF.

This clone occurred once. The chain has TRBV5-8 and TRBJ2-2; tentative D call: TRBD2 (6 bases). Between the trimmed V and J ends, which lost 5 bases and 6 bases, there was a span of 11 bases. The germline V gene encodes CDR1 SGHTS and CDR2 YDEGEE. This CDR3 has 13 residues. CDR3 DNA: TGTGCCAGCAGTTTCCGCGGGGCCGGGGAGCTGTTTTTT. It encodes CASSFRGAGELFF.

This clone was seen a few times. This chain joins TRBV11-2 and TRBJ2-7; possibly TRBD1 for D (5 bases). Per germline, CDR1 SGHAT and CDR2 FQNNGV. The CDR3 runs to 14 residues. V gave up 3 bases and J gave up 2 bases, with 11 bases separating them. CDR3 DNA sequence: TGTGCCAGCAGCTTTGGACAACCACCCTACGAGCAGTACTTC. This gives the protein CASSFGQPPYEQYF.

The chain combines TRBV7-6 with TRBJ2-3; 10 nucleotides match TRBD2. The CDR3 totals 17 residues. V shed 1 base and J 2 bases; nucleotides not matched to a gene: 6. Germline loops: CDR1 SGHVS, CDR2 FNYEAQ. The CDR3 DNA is TGTGCCAGCAGCTTAGATCCTAGCGGGGGTACCACAGATACGCAGTATTTT. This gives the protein CASSLDPSGGTTDTQYF.

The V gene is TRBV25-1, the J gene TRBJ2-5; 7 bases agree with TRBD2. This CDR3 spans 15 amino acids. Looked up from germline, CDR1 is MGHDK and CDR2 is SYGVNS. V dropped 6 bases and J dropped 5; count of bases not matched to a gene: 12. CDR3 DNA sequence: TGTGCCAGCAGCTTTTGGGGAGGGGCTGCGGAGACCCAGTACTTC. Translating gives CASSFWGGAAETQYF.

The chain's CDR3 is CSAAGDSDLGGYEQYF. CDR3 bases: TGCAGCGCTGCCGGGGACAGCGATCTTGGGGGCTACGAGCAGTACTTC. The gene calls are TRBV29-1 and TRBJ2-7, with 7 bases lining up with TRBD1. This CDR3 has 16 amino acids. Trimming took 7 bases from V and 3 from J; bases not matched to a gene: 18. Germline V CDR1 and CDR2: SQVTM, ANQGSEA.

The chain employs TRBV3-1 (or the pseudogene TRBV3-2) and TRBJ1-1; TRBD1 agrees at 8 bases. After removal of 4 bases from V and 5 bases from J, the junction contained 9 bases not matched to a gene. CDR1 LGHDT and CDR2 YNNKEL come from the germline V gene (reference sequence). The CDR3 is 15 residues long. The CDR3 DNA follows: TGTGCCAGCAGCCCAAAGACAGGGGCAGGGACTGAAGCTTTCTTT. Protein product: CASSPKTGAGTEAFF.

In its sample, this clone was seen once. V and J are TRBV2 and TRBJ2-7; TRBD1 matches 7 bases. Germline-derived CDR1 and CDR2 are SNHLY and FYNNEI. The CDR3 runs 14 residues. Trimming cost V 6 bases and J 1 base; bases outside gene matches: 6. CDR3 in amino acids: CASRAGTVSYEQYF. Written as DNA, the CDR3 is TGTGCCAGCAGAGCCGGGACAGTATCCTACGAGCAGTACTTC. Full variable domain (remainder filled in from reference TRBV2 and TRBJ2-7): EPEVTQTPSHQVTQMGQEVILRCVPISNHLYFYWYRQILGQKVEFLVSFYNNEISEKSEIFDDQFSVERPDGSNFTLKIRSTKLEDSAMYFCASRAGTVSYEQYFGPGTRLTVT.

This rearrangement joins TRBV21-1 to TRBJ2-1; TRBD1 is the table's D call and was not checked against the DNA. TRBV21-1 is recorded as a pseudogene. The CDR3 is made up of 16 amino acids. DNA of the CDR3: TGTGCCAGCAGCAAAGCGCAGGGGGCGGCCTACAATGAGCAGTTCTTC. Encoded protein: CASSKAQGAAYNEQFF.

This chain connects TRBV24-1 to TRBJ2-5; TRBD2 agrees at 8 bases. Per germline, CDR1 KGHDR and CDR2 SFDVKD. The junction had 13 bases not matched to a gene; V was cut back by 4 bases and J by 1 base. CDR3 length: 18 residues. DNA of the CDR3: TGTGCCACCAGTGACCTTCCCGGTTCGGGAGGGGGCCAAGAGACCCAGTACTTC. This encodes CATSDLPGSGGGQETQYF.

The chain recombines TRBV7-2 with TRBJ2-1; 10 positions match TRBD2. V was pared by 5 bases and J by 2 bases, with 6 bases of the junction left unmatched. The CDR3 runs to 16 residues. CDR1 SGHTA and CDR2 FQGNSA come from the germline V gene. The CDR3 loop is CASSLGGTSAYNEQFF. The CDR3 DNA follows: TGTGCCAGCAGCCTTGGGGGGACTAGCGCCTACAATGAGCAGTTCTTC. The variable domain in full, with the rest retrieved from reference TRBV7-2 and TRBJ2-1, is GAGVSQSPSNKVTEKGKDVELRCDPISGHTALYWYRQSLGQGLEFLIYFQGNSAPDKSGLPSDRFSAERTGGSVSTLTIQRTQQEDSAVYLCASSLGGTSAYNEQFFGPGTRLTVL.

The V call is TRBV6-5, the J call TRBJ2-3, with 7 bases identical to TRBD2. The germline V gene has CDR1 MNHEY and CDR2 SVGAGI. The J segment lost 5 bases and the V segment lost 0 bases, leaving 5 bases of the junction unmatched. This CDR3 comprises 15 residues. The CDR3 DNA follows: TGTGCCAGCAGTTACTCGGGGGGGAGAATAGATACGCAGTATTTT. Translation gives CASSYSGGRIDTQYF.

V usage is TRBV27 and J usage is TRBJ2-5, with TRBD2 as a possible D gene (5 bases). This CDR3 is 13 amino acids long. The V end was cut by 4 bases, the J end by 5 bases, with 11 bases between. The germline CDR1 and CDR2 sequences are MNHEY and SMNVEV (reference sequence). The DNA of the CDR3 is TGTGCCAGCAGTTCTCCCCCGGGGGAGACCCAGTACTTC. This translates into CASSSPPGETQYF.

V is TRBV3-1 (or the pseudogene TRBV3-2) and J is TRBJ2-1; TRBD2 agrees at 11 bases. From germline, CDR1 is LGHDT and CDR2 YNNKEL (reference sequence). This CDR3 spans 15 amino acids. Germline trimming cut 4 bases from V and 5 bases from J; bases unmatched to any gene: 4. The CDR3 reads CASSPPSGRHNEQFF. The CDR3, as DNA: TGTGCCAGCAGCCCTCCTAGCGGGAGGCACAATGAGCAGTTCTTC.

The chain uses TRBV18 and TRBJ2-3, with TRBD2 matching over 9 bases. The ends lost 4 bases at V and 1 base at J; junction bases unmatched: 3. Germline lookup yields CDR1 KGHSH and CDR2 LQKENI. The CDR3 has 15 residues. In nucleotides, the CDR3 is TGTGCCAGCTCACTTCCTAGCGGGGGCACAGATACGCAGTATTTT. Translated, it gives CASSLPSGGTDTQYF.

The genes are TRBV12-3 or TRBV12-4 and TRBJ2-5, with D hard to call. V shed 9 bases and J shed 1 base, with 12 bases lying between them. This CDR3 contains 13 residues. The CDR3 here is CASRGTGQETQYF. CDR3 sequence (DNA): TGTGCCAGTCGAGGAACTGGCCAAGAGACCCAGTACTTC.

CDR3 loop: CASSFGSNRGSYEQYF. CDR3 DNA: TGCGCCAGCAGCTTTGGGAGTAACAGGGGGTCCTACGAGCAGTACTTC. J is TRBJ2-7 and V is TRBV5-1; 8 bases are a match to TRBD1. The germline CDR1 and CDR2 sequences are SGHRS and YFSETQ. The CDR3 contains 16 residues. After removal of 2 bases from V and 1 base from J, the junction contained 8 bases not matched to a gene.

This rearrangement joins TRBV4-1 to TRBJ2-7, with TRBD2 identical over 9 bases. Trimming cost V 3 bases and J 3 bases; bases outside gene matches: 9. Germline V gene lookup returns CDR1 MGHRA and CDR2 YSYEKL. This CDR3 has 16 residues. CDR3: CASSQSRTSVDYEQYF. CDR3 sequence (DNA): TGCGCCAGCAGCCAGTCCCGGACTAGCGTGGACTACGAGCAGTACTTC.

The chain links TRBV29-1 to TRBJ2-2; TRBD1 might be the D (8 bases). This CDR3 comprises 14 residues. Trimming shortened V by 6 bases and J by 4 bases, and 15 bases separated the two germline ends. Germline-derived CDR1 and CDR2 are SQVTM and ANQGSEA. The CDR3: CSVKTGGATGELFF. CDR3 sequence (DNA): TGCAGCGTGAAAACAGGGGGGGCCACCGGGGAGCTGTTTTTT.

The CDR3 region is CASTEVLAGEETQYF. In DNA form, the CDR3 reads TGTGCCAGCACAGAAGTGTTAGCGGGGGAAGAGACCCAGTACTTC. The V call is TRBV6-5, the J call TRBJ2-5, with 9 bases fitting TRBD2. J was trimmed by 3 bases and V by 7 bases; bases with no gene match: 9. This CDR3 is built from 15 residues. Germline V lookup: CDR1 MNHEY, CDR2 SVGAGI.

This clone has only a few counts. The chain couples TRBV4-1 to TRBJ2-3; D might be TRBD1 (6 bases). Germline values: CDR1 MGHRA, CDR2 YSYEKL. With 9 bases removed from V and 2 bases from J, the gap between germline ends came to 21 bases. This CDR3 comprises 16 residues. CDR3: CASTNVGQKTTDTQYF. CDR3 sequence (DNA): TGCGCCAGTACTAATGTTGGACAGAAGACCACAGATACGCAGTATTTT.

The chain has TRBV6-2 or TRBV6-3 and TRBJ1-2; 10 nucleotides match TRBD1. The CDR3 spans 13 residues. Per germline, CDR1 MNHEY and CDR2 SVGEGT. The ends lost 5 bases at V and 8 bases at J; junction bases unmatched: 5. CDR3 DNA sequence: TGTGCCAGCAGTGGAGACAGGGGGCAAGGCTACACCTTC. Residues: CASSGDRGQGYTF.

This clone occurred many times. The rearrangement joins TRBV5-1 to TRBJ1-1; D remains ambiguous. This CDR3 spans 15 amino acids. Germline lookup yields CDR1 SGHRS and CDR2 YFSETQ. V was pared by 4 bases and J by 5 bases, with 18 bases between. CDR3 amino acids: CASSHIVAEATEAFF. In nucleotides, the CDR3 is TGCGCCAGCAGCCACATTGTTGCGGAGGCTACTGAAGCTTTCTTT.